This TCR beta chain was observed in a study of T-cell reconstitution after alpha-beta-depleted transplantation in children. For TCRbeta, the library was prepared with unique molecular identifiers. TCRdb reprocessed the PCR reads via MiXCR and lists one record per CDR3 protein. The top ten clones hold 3.5% to 5% of a sample with approximately 590,000 distinct CDR3 sequences, about 11% of them seen once. Germline assignment: CDR1 SGHVS and CDR2 FQNEAQ. This CDR3 region has 13 residues. V shed 4 bases and J shed 2 bases, with 8 bases lying between them. This specimen was PBMCs from the stem cell graft donor, taken from the stem cell graft. This chain connects TRBV7-8 to TRBJ1-2; D uncertain. The receptor comes from a human donor who donated a stem cell graft to a child with acute myeloid leukemia. This CDR3 reads CASSSEINYGYTF. The CDR3 nucleotides are TGTGCCAGCAGCTCAGAAATAAACTATGGCTACACCTTC.